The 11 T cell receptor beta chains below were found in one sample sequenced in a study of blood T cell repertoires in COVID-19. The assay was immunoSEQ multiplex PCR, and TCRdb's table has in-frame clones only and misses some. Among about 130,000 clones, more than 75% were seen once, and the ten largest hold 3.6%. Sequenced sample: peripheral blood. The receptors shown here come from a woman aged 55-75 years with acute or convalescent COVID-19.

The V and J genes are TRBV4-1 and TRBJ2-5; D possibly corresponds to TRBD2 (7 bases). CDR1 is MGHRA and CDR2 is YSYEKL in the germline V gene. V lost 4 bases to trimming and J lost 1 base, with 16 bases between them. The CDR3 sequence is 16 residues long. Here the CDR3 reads CASSPLGGGRQETQYF. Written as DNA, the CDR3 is TGCGCCAGCAGCCCCCTAGGGGGGGGGCGCCAAGAGACCCAGTACTTC.

Here the CDR3 DNA reads TGTGCCTGGAAGGCGGTCGGCGGGATATACAATGAGCAGTTCTTC. The encoded protein is CAWKAVGGIYNEQFF. The J gene is TRBJ2-1, the V gene TRBV30; perhaps TRBD2 as D (6 bases). The CDR3 contains 15 residues. Germline V gene data show CDR1 as GTSNPN and CDR2 as SVGIG (reference sequence). V gave up 4 bases and J gave up 4 bases, with 17 bases separating them.

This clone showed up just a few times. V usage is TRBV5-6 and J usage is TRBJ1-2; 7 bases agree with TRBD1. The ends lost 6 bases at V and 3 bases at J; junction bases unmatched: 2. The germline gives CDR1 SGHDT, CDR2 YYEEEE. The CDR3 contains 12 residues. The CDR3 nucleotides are TGTGCCAGCACCGGACAGGACTATGGCTACACCTTC. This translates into CASTGQDYGYTF.

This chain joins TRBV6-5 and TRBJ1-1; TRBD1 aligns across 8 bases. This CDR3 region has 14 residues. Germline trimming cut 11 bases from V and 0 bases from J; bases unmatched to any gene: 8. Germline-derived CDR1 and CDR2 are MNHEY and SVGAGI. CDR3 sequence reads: CAGLTGDLNTEAFF. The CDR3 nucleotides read TGTGCCGGGCTGACAGGGGATTTGAACACTGAAGCTTTCTTT.

CDR3 bases: TGTGCCAGCAGTTACAACAGGGTGGCTGAAGCTTTCTTT. It specifies CASSYNRVAEAFF. V is TRBV6-2 or TRBV6-3 and J is TRBJ1-1, with D perhaps TRBD1 (6 bases). CDR1 is MNHEY and CDR2 is SVGEGT in the germline V gene. The CDR3 extends over 13 amino acids. The germline V and J ends were trimmed by 2 bases and 6 bases, with 10 bases remaining between them.

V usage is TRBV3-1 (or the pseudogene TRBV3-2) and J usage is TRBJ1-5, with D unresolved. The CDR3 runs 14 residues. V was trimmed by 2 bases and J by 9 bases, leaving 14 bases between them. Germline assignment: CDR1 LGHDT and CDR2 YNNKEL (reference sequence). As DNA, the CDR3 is TGTGCCAGCAGCCAACGGAACAGTGGAACGCCCCAGCATTTT. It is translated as CASSQRNSGTPQHF.

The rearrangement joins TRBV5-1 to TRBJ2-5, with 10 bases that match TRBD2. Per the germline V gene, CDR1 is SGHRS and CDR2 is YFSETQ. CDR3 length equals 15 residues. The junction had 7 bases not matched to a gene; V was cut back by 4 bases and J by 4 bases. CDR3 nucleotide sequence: TGCGCCAGCAGCGCCGGGACTAGCGCATTAGAGACCCAGTACTTC. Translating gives CASSAGTSALETQYF.

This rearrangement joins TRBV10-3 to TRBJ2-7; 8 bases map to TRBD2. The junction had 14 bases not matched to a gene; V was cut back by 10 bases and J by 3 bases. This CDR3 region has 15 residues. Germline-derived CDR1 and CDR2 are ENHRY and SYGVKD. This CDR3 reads CASAVQLAAIYEQYF. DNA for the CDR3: TGTGCCAGCGCAGTGCAACTAGCGGCTATCTACGAGCAGTACTTC.

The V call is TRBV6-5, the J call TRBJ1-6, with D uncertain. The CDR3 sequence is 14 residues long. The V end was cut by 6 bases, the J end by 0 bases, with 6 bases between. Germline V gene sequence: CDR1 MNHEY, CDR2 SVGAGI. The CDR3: CASRQNSYNSPLHF. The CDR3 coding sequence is TGTGCCAGCAGACAGAACTCCTATAATTCACCCCTCCACTTT.

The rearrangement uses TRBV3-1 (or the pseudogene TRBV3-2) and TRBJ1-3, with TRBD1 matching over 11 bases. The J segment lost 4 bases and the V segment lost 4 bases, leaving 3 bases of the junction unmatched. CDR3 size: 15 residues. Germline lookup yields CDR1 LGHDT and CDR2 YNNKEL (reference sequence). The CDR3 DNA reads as TGTGCCAGCAGCCTCAGGACAGGGGGCGGAAACACCATATATTTT. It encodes CASSLRTGGGNTIYF.

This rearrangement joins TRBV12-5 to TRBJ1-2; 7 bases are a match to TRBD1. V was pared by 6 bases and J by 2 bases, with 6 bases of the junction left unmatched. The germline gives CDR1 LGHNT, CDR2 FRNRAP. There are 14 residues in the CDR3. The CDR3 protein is CASGLTGTNYGYTF. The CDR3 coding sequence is TGTGCTAGTGGCCTGACAGGGACCAACTATGGCTACACCTTC.